The clone carrying this TCR beta chain was observed a few times. What it binds is not known. Described time point: newly diagnosed GD, antithyroid drugs for less than 3 months. RNA from PBMCs was the source of the TCR library. The data were obtained in a study of regulatory T cells in long-lasting Graves disease. Whole-study context: The study enrolled newly diagnosed Graves' patients on antithyroid drugs under 3 months. Regarding the study as a whole: Persistent cases favored TRBV28, TRBJ1-2 and TRBJ2-5.

Arm-PCR of CDR3 regions with iRepertoire HTBI primers generated TCR beta libraries. Per the study methods: Spanning all samples, the identified segments comprised around 62 TRBV and some 14 TRBJ. TCRdb reanalysed the multiplex PCR reads using MiXCR and keeps one entry per CDR3 protein. TCRdb, rather than the study authors, made the V and J calls. The sample yields 350,000 to 450,000 distinct CDR3 sequences, about 15% seen once. V trimming: 2 bases; J trimming: 3 bases; junction bases outside the gene matches: 6. There are 15 residues in the CDR3. Germline V gene data show CDR1 as SGHTA and CDR2 as FQGNSA. The same specimen was also included in a second study, on T cells in Graves' hyperthyroidism and ophthalmopathy. As that report states: An initial round of RT-PCR targeting the TCR CDR3 relied on the HTBI primer set.

The sequence derives from a woman aged 40-49 years with Graves disease. The V gene is TRBV7-2, the J gene TRBJ2-7; 8 nucleotides match TRBD2. Source: peripheral blood mononuclear cells (PBMCs), taken at new diagnosis, from a patient treated with antithyroid drugs. The CDR3 nucleotides are TGTGCCAGCAGCTTAACTAGCGGAGGGATCTACGAGCAGTACTTC. Translating it yields CASSLTSGGIYEQYF.